This T cell receptor beta chain was sequenced for a study of T cell repertoires in cytomegalovirus infection. Overall study context: Through public TCR beta signatures, both CMV infection and matching HLA type were indicated. Study observations and caveats: The study identified carriers of CMV plus the relevant HLA from cumulative public TCR beta family frequency. The study found HLA-C-restricted CMV-specific TCR beta clonotypes dominating the ex vivo response.

The V and J ends lost 4 bases and 1 base respectively, with 13 bases between them. CDR3 length: 15 residues. Germline values: CDR1 LNHDA, CDR2 SQIVND (reference sequence). TCRdb processed the reads anew with MiXCR; each CDR3 protein has one entry. The sample has fewer than 250,000 distinct CDR3 sequences, more than 9% seen once. This clonotype was seen at least ten times. Its specificity is not known. This chain links TRBV19 with TRBJ1-1; the D is unclear. The clonotype originates from a human donor in good health (CMV status not recorded). Some clones in this sample may be carry-over from other donors' samples. The specimen was PBMCs. In DNA form, the CDR3 reads TGTGCCAGTAGTAAGGCCGCGATGGGGAACACTGAAGCTTTCTTT. Translated: CASSKAAMGNTEAFF.